This T cell receptor (beta chain) was captured in a study of blood T cell repertoires in COVID-19. Looking at the study overall: From T cells, B-cell-depleted T cells, or PBMCs came the material, which was cDNA or gDNA.

Under the authors' procedure: Nucleated cell counts were estimated from reference gene primer amplification. The repertoire was sequenced with immunoSEQ multiplex PCR; TCRdb's copy has only in-frame clones and lacks some. V, J and clone size were drawn from that table, and D and trimming were deduced from the DNA. Of 150,000 to 200,000 clones detected, roughly 85% appear once; the ten largest clones hold roughly a tenth. This CDR3 spans 13 amino acids. The germline V gene has CDR1 SGHTA and CDR2 FQGTGA. Trimming removed 5 bases at V and 1 base at J, with 8 bases between. This chain links TRBV7-3 with TRBJ1-1; the D is unclear. The sample was peripheral blood. This clonotype originated in a woman older than 75 with active or convalescent COVID-19. The CDR3 loop is CASSIAENTEAFF. The CDR3 DNA reads TGTGCCAGCAGCATTGCAGAGAACACTGAAGCTTTCTTT.